One and the same sample provided the 20 T cell receptor beta chains below, sequenced in a study of T cells in Graves' hyperthyroidism and ophthalmopathy. Using RNA transcripts as the source, TCR beta CDR3 regions were amplified. First-round RT-PCR targeting the TCR CDR3 was performed with the HTBI primer set. Using its own MiXCR run on the multiplex PCR reads, TCRdb lists one record per CDR3 protein. The sample yields 550,000 to 600,000 distinct CDR3 sequences, approximately 15% seen once. The source material was blood. Receptors originate from a woman between 18 and 30 years old with Graves' hyperthyroidism.

This clonotype was seen a few times. The rearrangement links TRBV5-1 to TRBJ1-6, with TRBD1 as a possible D gene (5 bases). Looked up from germline, CDR1 is SGHRS and CDR2 is YFSETQ. The V and J ends lost 4 bases and 7 bases respectively, with 21 bases between them. There are 17 residues in the CDR3. In DNA form, the CDR3 reads TGCGCCAGCAGCCTTGTAATCCAGGGACCCAGCAATTCACCCCTCCACTTT. Translation: CASSLVIQGPSNSPLHF.

This clonotype was observed many times. The V call is TRBV2, the J call TRBJ2-3; 9 nucleotides line up with TRBD2. Germline loops: CDR1 SNHLY, CDR2 FYNNEI. V gave up 8 bases and J gave up 6 bases; unmatched junction bases: 15. The CDR3 is 16 amino acids. The CDR3 sequence is CASLLSAAGGGDTQYF. CDR3 coding DNA: TGTGCCAGCCTATTGTCTGCAGCGGGGGGCGGTGATACGCAGTATTTT.

Ten or more counts support this clonotype. The chain employs TRBV5-1 and TRBJ1-2; D uncertain. V lost 5 bases and J lost 1, with 12 bases in between. This CDR3 is 14 amino acids long. The germline V gene encodes CDR1 SGHRS and CDR2 YFSETQ. In DNA, the CDR3 is TGCGCCAGCAGTAACGCGACGTTTAACTATGGCTACACCTTC. It translates to CASSNATFNYGYTF.

Only a few counts were recorded for this clonotype. The V gene is TRBV12-5, the J gene TRBJ1-2; 7 positions match TRBD1. Trimming took 5 bases from V and 8 from J; bases not matched to a gene: 8. Germline V gene data show CDR1 as LGHNT and CDR2 as FRNRAP. The CDR3 runs to 13 residues. The CDR3 here is CASGETGIGGYTF. CDR3 DNA sequence: TGTGCTAGTGGTGAGACAGGGATAGGCGGCTACACCTTC.

This clonotype was detected a few times. The chain has TRBV7-9 and TRBJ1-4, with D tentatively TRBD1 (5 bases). Trimming took off 4 bases at V and 7 bases at J, with 13 bases between the two ends. Germline-derived CDR1 and CDR2 are SEHNR and FQNEAQ (reference sequence). This CDR3 is 14 amino acids long. CDR3 in DNA: TGTGCCAGCAGCTATGGTCAGGGAAGTGAAAAACTGTTTTTT. Encoded protein: CASSYGQGSEKLFF. The entire variable domain, with the rest obtained from reference TRBV7-9 and TRBJ1-4, is as follows: DTGVSQNPRHKITKRGQNVTFRCDPISEHNRLYWYRQTLGQGPEFLTYFQNEAQLEKSRLLSDRFSAERPKGSFSTLEIQRTEQGDSAMYLCASSYGQGSEKLFFGSGTQLSVL.

This clonotype appeared many times. This chain joins TRBV20-1 and TRBJ2-3; no firm D call. The germline gives CDR1 DFQATT, CDR2 SNEGSKA (reference sequence). V was pared by 7 bases and J by 2 bases, with 13 bases between. The CDR3 runs 13 residues. The CDR3 coding sequence is TGCAGTGGACAATTACCTTCCACAGATACGCAGTATTTT. Protein sequence: CSGQLPSTDTQYF.

This clonotype was found a few times. V usage is TRBV5-1 and J usage is TRBJ1-1; 10 nucleotides match TRBD1. Germline CDR1 and CDR2: SGHRS and YFSETQ. J was trimmed by 3 bases and V by 4 bases; bases with no gene match: 9. CDR3 size: 16 residues. CDR3 sequence reads: CASSSGTGVVDTEAFF. In nucleotides, the CDR3 is TGCGCCAGCAGCAGCGGGACAGGGGTGGTCGACACTGAAGCTTTCTTT. The entire variable domain, with the rest obtained from reference TRBV5-1 and TRBJ1-1, is as follows: KAGVTQTPRYLIKTRGQQVTLSCSPISGHRSVSWYQQTPGQGLQFLFEYFSETQRNKGNFPGRFSGRQFSNSRSEMNVSTLELGDSALYLCASSSGTGVVDTEAFFGQGTRLTVV.

This clonotype occurred many times. The chain employs TRBV12-3 or TRBV12-4 and TRBJ1-3; D call uncertain. Trimming cost V 3 bases and J 3 bases, with 12 bases left between them. The CDR3 contains 15 residues. CDR3 sequence (DNA): TGTGCCAGCAGTTTCACTAGGGCGAGTGGAAACACCATATATTTT. Its protein is CASSFTRASGNTIYF.

V gene TRBV28 combines with J gene TRBJ2-4; D ambiguous. Germline CDR1 reads MDHEN; CDR2 reads SYDVKM. Trimming took off 8 bases at V and 9 bases at J, with 20 bases between the two ends. This CDR3 comprises 14 residues. The CDR3 region has the DNA TGTGCCAGCCGCCCCCCTTACCCCGTCGGCATTCAGTACTTC. Protein: CASRPPYPVGIQYF. The whole variable domain, remainder taken from reference TRBV28 and TRBJ2-4, is DVKVTQSSRYLVKRTGEKVFLECVQDMDHENMFWYRQDPGLGLRLIYFSYDVKMKEKGDIPEGYSVSREKKERFSLILESASTNQTSMYLCASRPPYPVGIQYFGAGTRLSVL.

This clonotype was recorded at least ten times. Here the CDR3 DNA reads TGTGCCACCAGTGACCCCGGACAGCTAGAGGGCACAGATACGCAGTATTTT. Protein product: CATSDPGQLEGTDTQYF. The chain joins TRBV24-1 to TRBJ2-3; perhaps TRBD1 as D (6 bases). Trimming took off 4 bases at V and 1 base at J, with 17 bases between the two ends. CDR1 and CDR2 from the germline V gene are KGHDR and SFDVKD. The CDR3 loop spans 17 amino acids.

There are many counts of this clonotype. The chain links TRBV9 to TRBJ1-2; possibly TRBD1 for D (5 bases). The germline gives CDR1 SGDLS, CDR2 YYNGEE. The CDR3 loop spans 18 amino acids. Trimming took 1 base from V and 3 from J, leaving 22 bases between them. CDR3 residues: CASSVTPRRQGGDYGYTF. The CDR3, as DNA: TGTGCCAGCAGCGTAACCCCCCGTCGGCAGGGTGGGGACTATGGCTACACCTTC.

The gene calls are TRBV19 and TRBJ2-7; D is unclear. Germline values: CDR1 LNHDA, CDR2 SQIVND (reference sequence). V lost 5 bases to trimming and J lost 6 bases, with 11 bases between them. The length of the CDR3 is 12 residues. In DNA form, the CDR3 reads TGTGCCAGTAGTGTCTCAATCGGCGAGCAGTACTTC. As protein: CASSVSIGEQYF.

The chain uses TRBV29-1 and TRBJ1-2; D unresolved. The CDR3 covers 12 residues. Trimming removed 6 bases at V and 0 bases at J, with 8 bases between. Germline V gene lookup returns CDR1 SQVTM and CDR2 ANQGSEA. CDR3 DNA sequence: TGCAGCGTCTTCACAACTAACTATGGCTACACCTTC. Amino acids: CSVFTTNYGYTF.

A word on this clonotype: This may be a read error, as it is one base from a much larger clone. The gene calls are TRBV12-3 or TRBV12-4 and TRBJ1-6; 8 nucleotides match TRBD1. The CDR3 spans 14 residues. The DNA for the CDR3 is TGTGCCAGCAGTTACTCCAGGGGGCAATCACCCCCCCACTTT. Translating gives CASSYSRGQSPPHF.

This clonotype was counted many times. The CDR3 region has the DNA TGTGCCTGGAGTTCAGGGGCGCAGGTCAAGCAGTACTTC. This translates into CAWSSGAQVKQYF. The chain links TRBV30 to TRBJ2-7; tentative D call: TRBD1 (6 bases). The CDR3 spans 13 residues. V dropped 2 bases and J dropped 8 bases, with 16 bases sitting between them. The germline gives CDR1 GTSNPN, CDR2 SVGIG (reference sequence).

The sample holds many counts of this clonotype. V and J are TRBV20-1 and TRBJ2-7; 12 nucleotides agree with TRBD2. The germline V gene has CDR1 DFQATT and CDR2 SNEGSKA (reference sequence). V gave up 3 bases and J gave up 4 bases; unmatched junction bases: 7. The CDR3 covers 15 residues. The CDR3 bases are TGCAGTGCTAGTATTGCTAGCGGGAGGGCTTACGAGCAGTACTTC. This codes for CSASIASGRAYEQYF.

This clonotype has more than one count but fewer than ten. The chain recombines TRBV10-3 with TRBJ2-3; D is perhaps TRBD1 (6 bases). CDR1 is ENHRY and CDR2 is SYGVKD in the germline V gene. V shed 4 bases and J shed 0 bases, with 14 bases lying between them. CDR3 size: 16 residues. CDR3 in amino acids: CAISAGDTPSTDTQYF. Here the CDR3 DNA reads TGTGCCATCAGTGCAGGGGACACCCCTAGCACAGATACGCAGTATTTT.

The CDR3 sequence is CASSLAGGPPSYEQYF. The CDR3 DNA reads TGTGCCAGCAGTTTAGCGGGGGGACCCCCGTCTTACGAGCAGTACTTC. The rearrangement uses TRBV12-3 or TRBV12-4 and TRBJ2-7, with D possibly TRBD2 on 6 matching bases. The V gene lost 0 bases and the J gene lost 4 bases, with 16 bases spanning the gap. CDR3 size: 16 residues.

This clonotype was picked up many times. The J gene is TRBJ1-1, the V gene TRBV12-3 or TRBV12-4; D gene unclear. The length of the CDR3 is 12 residues. Trimming cost V 3 bases and J 7 bases, with 9 bases left between them. CDR3 loop: CASSFGGNEAFF. CDR3 bases: TGTGCCAGCAGTTTTGGAGGGAATGAAGCTTTCTTT.

There are many counts of this clonotype. Its ends do not fully match the called genes, so a read error is possible. This chain links TRBV18 with TRBJ2-1; TRBD2 agrees at 11 bases. Germline loops: CDR1 KGHSH, CDR2 LQKENI. The CDR3 spans 15 residues. The CDR3 region is CASSPLAGESNEQFF. CDR3 sequence (DNA): TGTGCCAGCTCTCCACTAGCGGGAGAGTCGAATGAGCAGTTCTTC.